This TCR beta chain was sequenced during a study of T-cell memory formation after mild COVID-19 (dated by TCRdb to 2020 to 2022). Concerning the study at large: Most TCR sequence clusters were specific to one of the two donors. In two donors, T-cell clones that expanded and contracted after mild COVID-19 were followed by sequencing TCRalpha and TCRbeta repertoires longitudinally. Two young, previously healthy adult volunteers, one female and one male, were included in the cohort.

PBMCs were isolated by Ficoll-Paque density gradient centrifugation. Here is what the overall study found, with its caveats: Some responding clones were detected in pre-infection memory, which suggested that pre-existing cross-reactive memory T cells had joined the SARS-CoV-2 response. Only a couple of mild cases were covered by the study, and larger cohorts that include severe cases with pre-infection samples were considered necessary. From day 15 to 85, contracting clones showed balanced CD4/CD8 phenotypes, whereas a second wave of clones that expanded from day 15 to 37 leaned towards CD4+. Whether the second-wave clones peaking on day 37 were SARS-CoV-2 specific was not confirmed. Contracting CD4+ clones were located mainly in the CM and EM memory subsets, whereas CD8+ clones were found to be enriched in EMRA.

The data were produced on an Illumina NovaSeq 6000. TCRalpha and TCRbeta cDNA libraries were built by 5'RACE with constant-segment primers, adding sample barcodes and unique molecular identifiers. RNA was extracted from every sample with Trizol reagent. Library amplification was performed in two PCR steps, and a second sample barcode and Illumina TruSeq adapters were introduced in the second step. Libraries were sequenced on an Illumina NovaSeq with 2 x 150 bp paired-end reads. The original pipeline was this. The reads were demultiplexed and collapsed into UMI-guided consensus sequences using migec v1.2.7. Using mixcr v2.1.11, UMI consensuses were aligned to TRA and TRB V and J templates and then assembled into clonotypes. Expanded or contracted clonotypes were those called significant by both edgeR and NoisET, with noise models trained on biological replicates. edgeR calls used a false discovery rate-adjusted p below 0.01 and a log2 fold-change threshold of 1. As an exploratory analysis of dynamics, max-normalized trajectories of the 1000 most abundant clonotypes were examined with PCA combined with hierarchical clustering. Each responding clone was given a CD4 or CD8 phenotype based on the CD4+ and CD8+ repertoires, which had been sequenced separately. TCRdb redid the processing of the public reads, applying fastp at Q25 and MiXCR, and retained in-frame beta chains. Duplicate CDR3 protein sequences are folded into a single record with the most common DNA and genes. These V and J calls derive from TCRdb rather than the authors' analysis. The sample includes 250,000 or so distinct CDR3 sequences, with approximately 19% observed a single time. 23% of the sample comes from the top ten.

Inclusive of the bounding cysteine and phenylalanine, the CDR3 is 10 residues long. The read is trimmed to its CDR3 DNA, 30 bases read in frame from base 1. CDR1 and CDR2, per the germline V gene (reference sequence), are DFQATT and SNEGSKA. Trimming costs V 3 bases and J 6 bases, and their ends lie 5 bases apart. In regard to this clonotype: Its specific antigen is unknown. No base qualities exist here, and no much larger clone lies one base off it.

This TCR came from a man younger than 35 who had mild COVID-19 (a few samples of this study predate the infection). The sample titles of this study are shuffled in the database, so cell type and time point are left out; the donor was told from shared clones. Recombination linked TRBV20-1 to TRBJ1-2, with no confidently assigned D gene. The sequencing input was PBMCs or a T cell subset sorted from them (not recorded which). The DNA sequence is TGCAGTGCTAGTGGGAATGGCTACACCTTC. It codes for CSASGNGYTF.